The 31 T cell receptor beta chains in this list originate from one sample, sequenced in a study of blood T cell repertoires in COVID-19 (TCRdb year 2020). Receptor libraries were prepared by the immunoSEQ multiplex PCR assay. TCRdb provides this immuneACCESS table in a form limited to in-frame rearrangements. Some clones are lacking; in checked studies, under half of them reflect an unresolved V gene, and why the rest are absent is not known. The sample table shows more than 95,000 clones, and about 90% are seen once. The ten most abundant clones make up about 16% of the sample. Material for sequencing was peripheral blood. These receptors were obtained from a man aged 45-65 years with acute or convalescent COVID-19.

V and J are TRBV3-1 (or the pseudogene TRBV3-2) and TRBJ2-7; tentatively, D is TRBD2 (6 bases). This CDR3 comprises 15 residues. Per germline, CDR1 LGHDT and CDR2 YNNKEL (reference sequence). Trimming pared 1 base from V and 1 base from J, leaving 11 bases between. In DNA, the CDR3 is TGTGCCAGCAGCCAAGCACCTAGCGCATCCTACGAGCAGTACTTC. Protein: CASSQAPSASYEQYF.

The chain recombines TRBV24-1 with TRBJ2-1, with 9 bases matching TRBD2. Germline CDR1 reads KGHDR; CDR2 reads SFDVKD. The CDR3 loop spans 18 amino acids. V lost 5 bases, J lost 5 bases, and 15 bases stayed unmatched. CDR3 bases: TGTGCCACCAGTGTAACTAGCGGGCGGGGGGCGGCAGACAATGAGCAGTTCTTC. This gives the protein CATSVTSGRGAADNEQFF.

CDR3 sequence reads: CASSKGQRANTGELFF. CDR3 nucleotides: TGTGCCAGTAGTAAGGGCCAGCGGGCTAACACCGGGGAGCTGTTTTTT. The chain links TRBV19 to TRBJ2-2; weak D call: TRBD2 (6 bases). This CDR3 contains 16 residues. Germline V gene data show CDR1 as LNHDA and CDR2 as SQIVND (reference sequence). V lost 4 bases, J lost 2 bases, and 14 bases lay in between.

This chain uses TRBV5-1 with TRBJ2-7; 7 nucleotides match TRBD1. The CDR3 spans 15 residues. Trimming removed 5 bases from V and 1 base from J; junction bases left unmatched: 9. Germline CDR1 and CDR2: SGHRS and YFSETQ. CDR3 DNA sequence: TGCGCCAGCAGTCCACAGGGGTCCGGATCCTACGAGCAGTACTTC. Its protein product is CASSPQGSGSYEQYF.

Written as DNA, the CDR3 is TGTGCCAGCAGCCCTCCGGGACTAACAAACACCGGGGAGCTGTTTTTT. Translated: CASSPPGLTNTGELFF. The chain links TRBV3-1 (or the pseudogene TRBV3-2) to TRBJ2-2, with TRBD2 matching over 7 bases. CDR3 length: 16 residues. Per germline, CDR1 LGHDT and CDR2 YNNKEL (reference sequence). J was trimmed by 2 bases and V by 4 bases; bases with no gene match: 7.

J is TRBJ2-2 and V is TRBV5-4; 10 bases fit TRBD2. CDR3 size: 16 residues. J gave up 2 bases and V 3 bases, and 4 bases lay outside the gene matches. The germline CDR1 and CDR2 sequences are SGHNT and YYREEE (reference sequence). The CDR3 bases are TGTGCCAGCAGCTCCCGACTAGCGGGTAACACCGGGGAGCTGTTTTTT. Protein sequence: CASSSRLAGNTGELFF.

The chain carries TRBV28 and TRBJ2-3, with 10 bases fitting TRBD2. The V gene's germline CDR1 is MDHEN and CDR2 SYDVKM. The J segment lost 4 bases and the V segment lost 2 bases, leaving 12 bases of the junction unmatched. The CDR3 sequence is 18 residues long. DNA for the CDR3: TGTGCCAGCAGTTTAGGGGGGGCAATAGCGGGAGGATCAGATACGCAGTATTTT. This gives the protein CASSLGGAIAGGSDTQYF. Filled out from reference TRBV28 and TRBJ2-3, the complete variable domain reads DVKVTQSSRYLVKRTGEKVFLECVQDMDHENMFWYRQDPGLGLRLIYFSYDVKMKEKGDIPEGYSVSREKKERFSLILESASTNQTSMYLCASSLGGAIAGGSDTQYFGPGTRLTVL.

The J gene is TRBJ2-1, the V gene TRBV9; TRBD1 might be the D (6 bases). Trimming pared 3 bases from V and 4 bases from J, leaving 14 bases between. Germline loops: CDR1 SGDLS, CDR2 YYNGEE. The CDR3 loop spans 15 amino acids. For the CDR3, the DNA is TGTGCCAGCAGCGCTACAGGGAGCTTTTACAATGAGCAGTTCTTC. Encoded protein: CASSATGSFYNEQFF.

This clone was observed a handful of times. The gene calls are TRBV19 and TRBJ2-1, with D maybe TRBD2 (5 bases). The CDR3 extends over 14 amino acids. The germline V gene has CDR1 LNHDA and CDR2 SQIVND (reference sequence). Trimming took off 6 bases at V and 5 bases at J, with 14 bases between the two ends. This CDR3 reads CASRNYDYDNEQFF. The DNA of the CDR3 is TGTGCCAGTAGGAACTACGACTACGACAATGAGCAGTTCTTC.

In nucleotides, the CDR3 is TGTGCCAGCAGTTCTCCCGGGGCCAACGTCCTGACTTTC. Translation gives CASSSPGANVLTF. The gene calls are TRBV2 and TRBJ2-6; D ambiguous. CDR3 size: 13 residues. Germline CDR1 SNHLY, CDR2 FYNNEI. The germline V and J ends were trimmed by 5 bases and 4 bases, with 6 bases remaining between them.

The chain carries TRBV23-1 and TRBJ2-7; D call uncertain. TRBV23-1 is placed among ORFs of uncertain function. This CDR3 spans 17 amino acids. V dropped 1 base and J dropped 0 bases, with 16 bases sitting between them. CDR3 bases: TGCGCCAGCAGTCAATTCAACCACTTCCGTTCCTCCTACGAGCAGTACTTC. Its translation is CASSQFNHFRSSYEQYF.

This clone was detected only a few times. The V and J genes are TRBV6-5 and TRBJ2-3, with 7 bases that match TRBD2. With V trimmed by 8 bases and J by 7 bases, 12 bases remained unmatched. CDR3 length: 14 residues. CDR1 and CDR2 (germline): MNHEY, SVGAGI. The CDR3 DNA is TGTGCCAGCCTCGAGTCGGGGGGTGGGAATACGCAGTATTTT. Its translation is CASLESGGGNTQYF.

The V and J genes are TRBV6-1 and TRBJ1-6, with a tentative D call TRBD1 (5 bases). Germline assignment: CDR1 MNHNS and CDR2 SASEGT. V was cut by 6 bases and J by 0 bases, with 12 bases left in between. The CDR3 is 16 amino acids. The CDR3 DNA reads TGTGCCAGCAGGGAAAGACAGAGCTCCTATAATTCACCCCTCCACTTT. It is translated as CASRERQSSYNSPLHF.

V is TRBV15 and J is TRBJ2-1, with 11 bases that match TRBD2. Trimming removed 4 bases from V and 7 bases from J; junction bases left unmatched: 12. The CDR3 has 17 amino acids. CDR1 and CDR2 from the germline V gene are LNHNV and YYDKDF (reference sequence). CDR3 nucleotide sequence: TGTGCCACCAGCATGAGAGGGGGTACTAGCGGGAGAAATGAGCAGTTCTTC. This gives the protein CATSMRGGTSGRNEQFF.

The chain uses TRBV9 and TRBJ2-7, with D tentatively TRBD2 (7 bases). The CDR3 has 14 amino acids. Germline CDR1 and CDR2: SGDLS and YYNGEE. The germline V and J ends were trimmed by 3 bases and 6 bases, with 16 bases remaining between them. CDR3 loop: CASSALGGPSEQYF. The CDR3 region has the DNA TGTGCCAGCAGCGCATTGGGGGGGCCCAGCGAGCAGTACTTC.

The chain links TRBV18 to TRBJ2-2, with 9 bases that match TRBD1. Germline V gene data show CDR1 as KGHSH and CDR2 as LQKENI. The CDR3 extends over 16 amino acids. Trimming at V came to 6 bases and at J to 1 base, leaving 6 bases not matched to a gene. CDR3 nucleotide sequence: TGTGCCAGCTCGCCTCCGGGACAGGGGAACACCGGGGAGCTGTTTTTT. The encoded protein is CASSPPGQGNTGELFF. The full variable domain, completed using reference TRBV18 and TRBJ2-2, is NAGVMQNPRHLVRRRGQEARLRCSPMKGHSHVYWYRQLPEEGLKFMVYLQKENIIDESGMPKERFSAEFPKEGPSILRIQQVVRGDSAAYFCASSPPGQGNTGELFFGEGSRLTVL.

The chain couples TRBV28 to TRBJ2-7, with 8 positions matching TRBD1. Germline lookup yields CDR1 MDHEN and CDR2 SYDVKM. Trimming took 7 bases from V and 3 from J; bases not matched to a gene: 8. The CDR3 sequence is 14 residues long. For the CDR3, the DNA is TGTGCCAGCACCCTCCCAGGGGGCGTCTACGAGCAGTACTTC. This translates into CASTLPGGVYEQYF.

The chain is built from TRBV6-4 and TRBJ1-4; D not certain. V lost 5 bases to trimming and J lost 3 bases, with 10 bases between them. The CDR3 has 14 residues. Germline V lookup: CDR1 MRHNA, CDR2 SNTAGT. The CDR3 is CASSPIAANEKLFF. CDR3 coding DNA: TGTGCCAGCAGTCCCATCGCGGCTAATGAAAAACTGTTTTTT.

The chain carries TRBV5-1 and TRBJ2-2; D might be TRBD1 (6 bases). This CDR3 spans 15 amino acids. CDR1 is SGHRS, CDR2 YFSETQ, per germline. Trimming pared 5 bases from V and 0 bases from J, leaving 11 bases between. The CDR3 here is CASRRDTANTGELFF. As DNA, the CDR3 is TGCGCCAGCAGACGGGACACCGCGAACACCGGGGAGCTGTTTTTT.

The genes are TRBV30 and TRBJ1-1, with D possibly TRBD1 on 5 matching bases. Between the trimmed V and J ends, which lost 7 bases and 1 base, there was a span of 16 bases. Germline CDR1 and CDR2: GTSNPN and SVGIG (reference sequence). The CDR3 loop spans 14 amino acids. In DNA form, the CDR3 reads TGTGCCTACAAAGGCGGGGGATCGAACACTGAAGCTTTCTTT. Protein sequence: CAYKGGGSNTEAFF.

The chain links TRBV4-2 to TRBJ1-1, with 8 bases identical to TRBD1. The CDR3 consists of 13 residues. Germline CDR1 LGHNA, CDR2 YNFKEQ. V trimming: 3 bases; J trimming: 4 bases; junction bases outside the gene matches: 1. The CDR3 sequence: CASSHTGGTEAFF. The CDR3, as DNA: TGTGCCAGCAGCCACACAGGGGGCACTGAAGCTTTCTTT.

This clone was recorded once. DNA for the CDR3: TGCGCCAGCGGATGGACTAGCGGGAGTTACGATACGCAGTATTTT. Protein: CASGWTSGSYDTQYF. V gene TRBV5-1 combines with J gene TRBJ2-3; 13 bases line up with TRBD2. This CDR3 has 15 amino acids. V trimming: 7 bases; J trimming: 6 bases; junction bases outside the gene matches: 8. In germline, CDR1 is SGHRS, CDR2 YFSETQ.

The V and J genes are TRBV7-2 and TRBJ2-7; 11 positions agree with TRBD2. CDR1 is SGHTA, CDR2 FQGNSA, per germline. This CDR3 comprises 15 residues. Trimming took 5 bases from V and 8 from J; bases not matched to a gene: 11. CDR3 loop: CASSTLAGGASQQYF. CDR3 nucleotides: TGTGCCAGCAGCACCTTAGCGGGAGGGGCCTCTCAGCAGTACTTC. The whole variable domain, remainder taken from reference TRBV7-2 and TRBJ2-7, is GAGVSQSPSNKVTEKGKDVELRCDPISGHTALYWYRQSLGQGLEFLIYFQGNSAPDKSGLPSDRFSAERTGGSVSTLTIQRTQQEDSAVYLCASSTLAGGASQQYFGPGTRLTVT.

The chain is built from TRBV28 and TRBJ1-2, with 9 bases aligning to TRBD1. V lost 7 bases to trimming and J lost 7 bases; unmatched junction nucleotides: 13. The V gene's germline CDR1 is MDHEN and CDR2 SYDVKM. This CDR3 has 15 residues. CDR3 loop: CASKTGGSPIGGYTF. Here the CDR3 DNA reads TGTGCCAGCAAGACAGGGGGGAGCCCTATAGGTGGCTACACCTTC.

This clone has more than one count but fewer than ten. The rearrangement joins TRBV30 to TRBJ1-6, with 7 positions matching TRBD1. CDR3 length: 15 residues. Germline CDR1 is GTSNPN and CDR2 is SVGIG (reference sequence). V trimming: 3 bases; J trimming: 2 bases; junction bases outside the gene matches: 4. The CDR3 sequence: CAWSVGQAYNSPLHF. The CDR3, as DNA: TGTGCCTGGAGCGTCGGACAGGCCTATAATTCACCCCTCCACTTT.

This sequence joins TRBV5-5 and TRBJ1-4; 7 positions agree with TRBD1. The length of the CDR3 is 15 residues. The V segment lost 0 bases and the J segment 8 bases; nucleotides outside the gene matches: 7. The V gene's germline CDR1 is SGHKS and CDR2 YYEKEE (reference sequence). The CDR3 spells CASSLVPGGWEKLFF. The CDR3 DNA is TGTGCCAGCAGCTTGGTCCCAGGGGGGTGGGAAAAACTGTTTTTT.

Here the CDR3 DNA reads TGTGCCAGCAGCCAAGTCGCAGGGTCCGAGACCCAGTACTTC. Its protein is CASSQVAGSETQYF. This chain uses TRBV3-1 (or the pseudogene TRBV3-2) with TRBJ2-5; the D gene is possibly TRBD1 (5 bases). The CDR3 runs to 14 residues. Germline values: CDR1 LGHDT, CDR2 YNNKEL (reference sequence). The V end lost 1 base, the J end lost 5 bases, and 11 bases lay between the germline ends.

This clone occurred once. The chain recombines TRBV29-1 with TRBJ2-7, with 7 bases matching TRBD1. The ends lost 7 bases at V and 7 bases at J; junction bases unmatched: 10. Germline CDR1 reads SQVTM; CDR2 reads ANQGSEA. The CDR3 covers 12 residues. The CDR3 sequence is CSARTGPLEQYF. The CDR3 DNA reads as TGCAGCGCCCGGACAGGCCCCTTGGAGCAGTACTTC.

The chain combines TRBV28 with TRBJ2-5, with D perhaps TRBD1 (5 bases). The V end was cut by 3 bases, the J end by 7 bases, with 9 bases between. Germline values: CDR1 MDHEN, CDR2 SYDVKM. This CDR3 is built from 12 residues. CDR3 region: CASSLDRGTQYF. The CDR3 DNA is TGTGCCAGCAGTTTGGATAGGGGGACCCAGTACTTC.

This chain links TRBV3-1 (or the pseudogene TRBV3-2) with TRBJ1-1, with TRBD1 identical over 7 bases. CDR3 length: 16 residues. The V segment lost 1 base and the J segment 1 base; nucleotides outside the gene matches: 6. Germline assignment: CDR1 LGHDT and CDR2 YNNKEL (reference sequence). The CDR3: CASSQGRGQKNTEAFF. The CDR3 bases are TGTGCCAGCAGCCAAGGTCGGGGACAGAAGAACACTGAAGCTTTCTTT.

The gene calls are TRBV30 and TRBJ1-2, with D possibly matching TRBD1 (6 bases). The CDR3 has 13 residues. Between the trimmed V and J ends, which lost 3 bases and 4 bases, there was a span of 12 bases. Germline V lookup: CDR1 GTSNPN, CDR2 SVGIG (reference sequence). In nucleotides, the CDR3 is TGTGCCTGGAGCGAGGGGGATGGCTATGGCTACACCTTC. Protein sequence: CAWSEGDGYGYTF.